The 2 T cell receptor beta chains presented below share a single source sample, sequenced in a study of T cell responses to AZD1222 COVID-19 vaccine. The assay was immunoSEQ multiplex PCR, and TCRdb's table has in-frame clones only and misses some. The data show 75,000 to 90,000 clones, around 73% seen once. Sample: peripheral blood, taken on day 0 of AZD1222 vaccination. The receptors were sampled from an adult in good health.

V is TRBV9 and J is TRBJ1-2; 10 bases fit TRBD1. The length of the CDR3 is 13 residues. Trimming cost V 5 bases and J 5 bases; bases outside gene matches: 3. Per germline, CDR1 SGDLS and CDR2 YYNGEE. The CDR3 sequence: CASSRQGAYGYTF. The CDR3 DNA is TGTGCCAGCAGTAGACAGGGGGCTTATGGCTACACCTTC.

V and J are TRBV27 and TRBJ2-1, with TRBD2 identical over 7 bases. The CDR3 consists of 15 residues. The J segment lost 4 bases and the V segment lost 3 bases, leaving 6 bases of the junction unmatched. Germline V gene lookup returns CDR1 MNHEY and CDR2 SMNVEV (reference sequence). CDR3: CASSFDGTIYNEQFF. The CDR3 bases are TGTGCCAGCAGTTTCGACGGGACTATTTACAATGAGCAGTTCTTC.